Given below is one T cell receptor beta chain in context. Its antigen is unknown. The CDR3 spans 13 residues. The germline V gene encodes CDR1 SQVTM and CDR2 ANQGSEA. V was pared by 0 bases and J by 0 bases, with 5 bases between. The data originate from a study of T cell responses to AZD1222 COVID-19 vaccine. The study's findings and limits: Receipt of two AZD1222 doses was followed by a rise in Spike-specific TCR breadth and depth. Sampling captured repertoires only after the peak T cell response. The sample set comprised mostly white British donors with more females, and clonal diversity was possibly underestimated. Researchers report vaccine-associated CD4 TCRs spanning spike, with dominance at 160-218 and 743-854.

TCRdb's copy holds only in-frame clones and misses some; the assay was immunoSEQ multiplex PCR. The sample carries some 100,000 clones, over 75% recorded once. The origin of this receptor is an adult in good health. Sequencing was performed on peripheral blood, taken on day 0 of MenACWY control vaccination. The chain is built from TRBV29-1 and TRBJ1-1, with D unclear. Here the CDR3 reads CSVEDSMNTEAFF. CDR3 nucleotides: TGCAGCGTTGAAGACAGCATGAACACTGAAGCTTTCTTT.